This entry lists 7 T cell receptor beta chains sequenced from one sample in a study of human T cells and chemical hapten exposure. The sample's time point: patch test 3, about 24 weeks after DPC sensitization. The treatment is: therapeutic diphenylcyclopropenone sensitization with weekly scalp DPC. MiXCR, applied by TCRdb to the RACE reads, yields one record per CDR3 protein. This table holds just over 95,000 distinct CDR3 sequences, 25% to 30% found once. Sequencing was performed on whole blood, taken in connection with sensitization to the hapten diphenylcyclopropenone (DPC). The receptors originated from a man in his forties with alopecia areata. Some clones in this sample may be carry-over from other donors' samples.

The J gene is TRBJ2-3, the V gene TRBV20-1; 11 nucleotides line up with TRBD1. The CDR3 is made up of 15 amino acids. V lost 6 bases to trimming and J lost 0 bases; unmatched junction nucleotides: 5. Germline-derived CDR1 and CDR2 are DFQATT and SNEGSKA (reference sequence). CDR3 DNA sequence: TGCAGTGCCCCGGGACAGGGGGTTAGCACAGATACGCAGTATTTT. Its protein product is CSAPGQGVSTDTQYF.

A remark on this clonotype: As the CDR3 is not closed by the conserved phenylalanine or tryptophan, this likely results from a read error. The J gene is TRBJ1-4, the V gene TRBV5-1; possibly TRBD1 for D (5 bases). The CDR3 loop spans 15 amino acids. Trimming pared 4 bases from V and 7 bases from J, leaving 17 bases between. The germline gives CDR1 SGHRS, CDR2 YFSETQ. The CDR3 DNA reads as TGCGCCAGCAGCCTCCGGTTTCAGGGAGGTGAAAAACTGTTTCTT. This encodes CASSLRFQGGEKLFL.

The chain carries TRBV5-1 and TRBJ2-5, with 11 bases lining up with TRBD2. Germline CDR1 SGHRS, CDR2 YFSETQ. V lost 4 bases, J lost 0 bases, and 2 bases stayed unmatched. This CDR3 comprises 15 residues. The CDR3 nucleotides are TGCGCCAGCAGCCCACTAGCGGGAGACCAAGAGACCCAGTACTTC. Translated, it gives CASSPLAGDQETQYF.

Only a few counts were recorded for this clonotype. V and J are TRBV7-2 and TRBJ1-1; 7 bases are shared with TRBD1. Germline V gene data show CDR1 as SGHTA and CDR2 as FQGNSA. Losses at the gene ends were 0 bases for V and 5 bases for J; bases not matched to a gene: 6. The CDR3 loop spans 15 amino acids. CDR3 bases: TGTGCCAGCAGCTTAGCCCCAGGGGGTCGTACTGAAGCTTTCTTT. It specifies CASSLAPGGRTEAFF.

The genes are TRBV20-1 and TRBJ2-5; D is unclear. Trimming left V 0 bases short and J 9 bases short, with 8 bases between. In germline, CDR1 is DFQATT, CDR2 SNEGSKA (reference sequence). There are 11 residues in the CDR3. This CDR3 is CSAREVGSQYF. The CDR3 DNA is TGCAGTGCTAGAGAGGTGGGGTCCCAGTACTTC.

CDR3 amino acids: CASRDGDGYTF. CDR3 DNA sequence: TGTGCCAGCCGGGACGGGGATGGCTACACCTTC. This chain links TRBV6-5 with TRBJ1-2, with D maybe TRBD1 (5 bases). Germline V gene sequence: CDR1 MNHEY, CDR2 SVGAGI. CDR3 length equals 11 residues. V dropped 8 bases and J dropped 6 bases, with 10 bases sitting between them.

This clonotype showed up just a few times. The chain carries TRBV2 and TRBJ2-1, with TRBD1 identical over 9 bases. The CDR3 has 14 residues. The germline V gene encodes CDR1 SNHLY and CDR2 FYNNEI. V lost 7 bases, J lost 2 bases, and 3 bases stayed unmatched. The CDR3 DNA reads TGTGCCAGCACGGGACAGGGAACCTACAATGAGCAGTTCTTC. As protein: CASTGQGTYNEQFF.